This TCR beta chain was captured by sequencing in a study of blood T cell repertoires in COVID-19. Study context: Some COVID-19 samples were acute and others convalescent; all came from the United States, Italy and Spain. T cells, B-cell-depleted T cells, or PBMCs supplied cDNA or gDNA.

Followed over time, Seattle patients had been enrolled while infection was active. In the original analysis: Estimates of nucleated cell counts were drawn from the amplification of reference gene primers. Assay used: immunoSEQ multiplex PCR; TCRdb lists only in-frame clones, some missing. V and J calls and clone size follow that table, whereas D and trimming were derived from the DNA. Counted here are around 310,000 clones, nearly 90% occurring once; the ten biggest clones make up around 1%. With V trimmed by 5 bases and J by 2 bases, 5 bases remained unmatched. In germline, CDR1 is SGHTA, CDR2 FQGNSA. The CDR3 spans 14 residues.

Sequencing was carried out using peripheral blood. The receptor comes from a woman aged 40 to 50 with COVID-19, enrolled during active disease. The rearrangement links TRBV7-2 to TRBJ1-1, with 7 nucleotides matching TRBD1. CDR3 sequence: CASSRDSSNTEAFF. For the CDR3, the DNA is TGTGCCAGCAGCCGGGACAGCAGTAACACTGAAGCTTTCTTT.